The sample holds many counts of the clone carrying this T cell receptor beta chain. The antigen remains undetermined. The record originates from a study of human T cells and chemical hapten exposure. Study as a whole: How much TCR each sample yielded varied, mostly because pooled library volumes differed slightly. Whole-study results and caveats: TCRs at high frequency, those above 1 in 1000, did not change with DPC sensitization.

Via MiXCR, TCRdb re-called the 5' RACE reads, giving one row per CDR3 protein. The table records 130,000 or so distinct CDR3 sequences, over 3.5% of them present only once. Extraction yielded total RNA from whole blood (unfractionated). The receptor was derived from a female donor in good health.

Written as DNA, the CDR3 is TGCGCCAGCAGCCTAACAGGGCTCACTAATGAAAAACTGTTTTTT. This codes for CASSLTGLTNEKLFF. This chain uses TRBV5-1 with TRBJ1-4, with a tentative D call TRBD1 (6 bases). CDR3 length: 15 residues. Germline CDR1 is SGHRS and CDR2 is YFSETQ. V was pared by 4 bases and J by 2 bases, with 12 bases between.